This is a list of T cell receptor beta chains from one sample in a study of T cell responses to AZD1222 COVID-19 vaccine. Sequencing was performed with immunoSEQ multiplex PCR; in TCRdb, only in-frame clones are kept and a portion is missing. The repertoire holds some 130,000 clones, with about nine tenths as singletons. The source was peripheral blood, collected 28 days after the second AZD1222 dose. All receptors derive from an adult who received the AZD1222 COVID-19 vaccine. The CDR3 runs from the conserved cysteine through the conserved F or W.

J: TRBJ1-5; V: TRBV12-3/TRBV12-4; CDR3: CASGQGQPQHF
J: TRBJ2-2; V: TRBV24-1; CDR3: CATPGDRGNTGELFF
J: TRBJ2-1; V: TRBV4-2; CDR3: CASSQERGARGEQFF
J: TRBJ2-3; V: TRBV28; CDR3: CASSFMGPTDTQYF
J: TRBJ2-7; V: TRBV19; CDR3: CASSTGQVTYEQYF
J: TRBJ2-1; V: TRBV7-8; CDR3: CASSYRRTGSNEQFF
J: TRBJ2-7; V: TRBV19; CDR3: CASSAGPGWNYEQYF
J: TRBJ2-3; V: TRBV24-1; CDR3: CATSGGGDRYADTQYF
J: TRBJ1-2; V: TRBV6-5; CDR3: CASSTIRGRDGYTF
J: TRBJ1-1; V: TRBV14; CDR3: CASSQRIKNDMNTEAFF